The entry that follows covers one TCR beta chain sequence. Its antigen is unidentified. V gave up 6 bases and J gave up 8 bases; unmatched junction bases: 5. Germline lookup yields CDR1 WNHNN and CDR2 SYGVQD (reference sequence). The CDR3 sequence is 14 residues long. The data are from a study of cytomegalovirus exposure and HLA in healthy donors. At the level of the study: An earlier analysis identified 110 million or so unique TCR beta sequences in some 180 million T cells. Whole-study findings and limits: The investigators catalogued 150 to 200 TCR beta chains as cytomegalovirus-associated.

60 Vbeta and 13 Jbeta primers were used in PCR. Method: immunoSEQ multiplex PCR; TCRdb's copy keeps in-frame clones and lacks some. The sample has some 86,000 clones; about 72% are singletons. Specimen: PBMCs. The origin of this receptor is a man aged 30-40 years in good health and CMV-seronegative. The chain carries TRBV10-1 and TRBJ2-1, with 12 bases that match TRBD2. The CDR3 reads CASRASGRADEQFF. The CDR3 DNA reads TGCGCCAGCAGAGCTAGCGGGAGGGCGGATGAGCAGTTCTTC.